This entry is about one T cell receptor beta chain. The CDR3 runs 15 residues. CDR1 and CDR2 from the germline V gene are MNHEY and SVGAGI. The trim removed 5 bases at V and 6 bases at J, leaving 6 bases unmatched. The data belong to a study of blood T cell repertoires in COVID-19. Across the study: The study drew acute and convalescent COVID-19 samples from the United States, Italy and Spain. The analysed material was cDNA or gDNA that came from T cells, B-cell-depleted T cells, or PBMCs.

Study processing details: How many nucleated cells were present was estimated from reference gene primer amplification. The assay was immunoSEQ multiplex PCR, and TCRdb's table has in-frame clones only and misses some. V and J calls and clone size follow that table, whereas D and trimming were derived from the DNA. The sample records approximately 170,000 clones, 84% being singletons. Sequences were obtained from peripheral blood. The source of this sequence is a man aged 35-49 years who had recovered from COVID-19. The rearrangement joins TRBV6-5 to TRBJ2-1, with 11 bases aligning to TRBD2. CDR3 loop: CASSHLAGGRNEQFF. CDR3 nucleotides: TGTGCCAGCAGTCACTTAGCGGGAGGGCGCAATGAGCAGTTCTTC.